These 22 T cell receptor beta chains came from one sample sequenced in a study of T cells in Graves' hyperthyroidism and ophthalmopathy. Amplification yielded TCR beta CDR3 regions, with RNA transcripts as the source. HTBI primers were the set used in a first-round RT-PCR of the TCR CDR3. TCRdb analysed the multiplex PCR reads with MiXCR anew, one entry per CDR3 protein. Of under 700,000 distinct CDR3 sequences in the sample, 16% are singletons; the top ten hold 15% to 20%. Sequenced: blood. The receptors come from a woman between 18 and 30 years old with Graves' hyperthyroidism.

The V and J genes are TRBV3-1 and TRBJ2-5; D uncertain. The CDR3 covers 16 residues. Germline V gene data show CDR1 as LGHDT and CDR2 as YNNKEL (reference sequence). V lost 0 bases, J lost 4 bases, and 15 bases lay in between. The CDR3 sequence: CASSQDLGGLPETQYF. CDR3 nucleotide sequence: TGTGCCAGCAGCCAAGATTTAGGTGGGCTCCCAGAGACCCAGTACTTC.

There are many counts of this clonotype. The chain joins TRBV2 to TRBJ1-5; 7 positions agree with TRBD1. Trimming at V came to 8 bases and at J to 6 bases, leaving 13 bases not matched to a gene. The length of the CDR3 is 15 residues. In germline, CDR1 is SNHLY, CDR2 FYNNEI. CDR3 DNA: TGTGCCAGCTCCGGGGGCAGGGGGTTAGGTCAGCCCCAGCATTTT. It specifies CASSGGRGLGQPQHF.

This clonotype was detected many times. The gene calls are TRBV10-3 and TRBJ2-3; possible D gene TRBD2, 5 bases. The V gene's germline CDR1 is ENHRY and CDR2 SYGVKD. V lost 6 bases to trimming and J lost 2 bases, with 12 bases between them. This CDR3 spans 14 amino acids. The CDR3 DNA sequence: TGTGCCATCAGGATGAGCGGAAACACAGATACGCAGTATTTT. Protein product: CAIRMSGNTDTQYF.

This clonotype occurred a few times. V usage is TRBV4-3 and J usage is TRBJ1-2; unclear D gene. Germline assignment: CDR1 LGHNA and CDR2 YSLEER. This CDR3 has 13 amino acids. V was trimmed by 4 bases and J by 4 bases, leaving 10 bases between them. The CDR3 region is CASSLGSGYGYTF. The CDR3 DNA follows: TGCGCCAGCAGCCTGGGGTCCGGCTATGGCTACACCTTC.

This clonotype was seen a handful of times. V gene TRBV20-1 combines with J gene TRBJ2-7, with D unclear. The V end was cut by 3 bases, the J end by 0 bases, with 9 bases between. The CDR3 length is 13 residues. Germline values: CDR1 DFQATT, CDR2 SNEGSKA (reference sequence). The CDR3 protein is CSASRQSSYEQYF. CDR3 DNA sequence: TGCAGTGCTAGCCGCCAGAGCTCCTACGAGCAGTACTTC.

This chain links TRBV6-1 with TRBJ2-7; 9 bases are shared with TRBD1. The CDR3 totals 15 residues. Germline V lookup: CDR1 MNHNS, CDR2 SASEGT. With V trimmed by 6 bases and J by 0 bases, 6 bases remained unmatched. In DNA form, the CDR3 reads TGTGCCAGCAGCCACGACAGGGGGAGCTCCTACGAGCAGTACTTC. It specifies CASSHDRGSSYEQYF.

This clonotype was recorded at least ten times. This chain uses TRBV11-2 with TRBJ2-5, with D possibly TRBD1 on 6 matching bases. The CDR3 contains 19 residues. Germline V CDR1 and CDR2: SGHAT, FQNNGV. V was clipped by 1 base and J by 0 bases, with 21 bases between them. Here the CDR3 reads CASSLVGGVGTRYQETQYF. Here the CDR3 DNA reads TGTGCCAGCAGCTTAGTCGGTGGGGTCGGGACACGGTACCAAGAGACCCAGTACTTC.

The sample holds a few counts of this clonotype. The CDR3 loop reads CASSHDGTGNTEAFF. The CDR3 region has the DNA TGCGCCAGCAGCCATGATGGGACAGGGAACACTGAAGCTTTCTTT. The rearrangement links TRBV4-1 to TRBJ1-1, with 8 bases that match TRBD1. The CDR3 extends over 15 amino acids. With V trimmed by 3 bases and J by 1 base, 4 bases remained unmatched. CDR1 is MGHRA and CDR2 is YSYEKL in the germline V gene.

The chain has TRBV20-1 and TRBJ1-2; D is perhaps TRBD1 (6 bases). The CDR3 runs 13 residues. V dropped 5 bases and J dropped 4 bases, with 14 bases sitting between them. CDR1 is DFQATT, CDR2 SNEGSKA, per germline (reference sequence). Here the CDR3 DNA reads TGCAGTGCTTTACGAGGGGGAATCTATGGCTACACCTTC. Its translation is CSALRGGIYGYTF.

At least ten counts were recorded for this clonotype. The gene calls are TRBV7-9 and TRBJ2-2; a possible D gene is TRBD1 (6 bases). The CDR3 runs 14 residues. Trimming took off 5 bases at V and 4 bases at J, with 11 bases between the two ends. Germline lookup yields CDR1 SEHNR and CDR2 FQNEAQ (reference sequence). The CDR3 is CASSLTGPTGELFF. The CDR3 bases are TGTGCCAGCAGCCTTACAGGGCCCACCGGGGAGCTGTTTTTT.

In this sample, this clonotype turned up many times. The chain links TRBV7-9 to TRBJ2-5; the D is unclear. The V gene lost 7 bases and the J gene lost 0 bases, with 6 bases spanning the gap. The CDR3 has 12 amino acids. The V gene's germline CDR1 is SEHNR and CDR2 FQNEAQ (reference sequence). The CDR3 DNA follows: TGTGCCAGCACCCCAGACCAAGAGACCCAGTACTTC. Amino acid sequence: CASTPDQETQYF.

The table lists this clonotype with many counts. V and J are TRBV29-1 and TRBJ2-5; D may be TRBD1 or TRBD2 (5 bases each). This CDR3 region has 14 residues. V was clipped by 5 bases and J by 3 bases, with 16 bases between them. Looked up from germline, CDR1 is SQVTM and CDR2 is ANQGSEA. CDR3 amino acids: CSVRGRLVKETQYF. The CDR3 DNA follows: TGCAGCGTTAGGGGACGCCTTGTTAAAGAGACCCAGTACTTC. Variable domain in full (rest from reference TRBV29-1 and TRBJ2-5): SAVISQKPSRDICQRGTSLTIQCQVDSQVTMMFWYRQQPGQSLTLIATANQGSEATYESGFVIDKFPISRPNLTFSTLTVSNMSPEDSSIYLCSVRGRLVKETQYFGPGTRLLVL.

This sequence joins TRBV27 and TRBJ1-1; 8 bases match TRBD1. J was trimmed by 3 bases and V by 5 bases; bases with no gene match: 23. The CDR3 spans 20 residues. Germline values: CDR1 MNHEY, CDR2 SMNVEV (reference sequence). CDR3 amino acids: CASSPPVGADRGGWDTEAFF. For the CDR3, the DNA is TGTGCCAGCAGTCCCCCGGTAGGAGCTGACAGGGGCGGATGGGACACTGAAGCTTTCTTT.

Of note for this clonotype: Because it lacks the conserved phenylalanine or tryptophan at the end, this CDR3 is likely a read error. The genes are TRBV6-1 and TRBJ1-5; D is perhaps TRBD1 (5 bases). The CDR3 has 13 amino acids. The V end was cut by 7 bases, the J end by 5 bases, with 12 bases between. Germline CDR1 is MNHNS and CDR2 is SASEGT. The CDR3 region is CASIRGLHQPQHS. The CDR3, as DNA: TGTGCCAGCATCCGGGGCCTCCATCAGCCCCAGCATTCT.

At least ten counts were recorded for this clonotype. V is TRBV2 and J is TRBJ2-7; D tentatively reads TRBD1 or TRBD2 (5 bases each). This CDR3 is built from 15 residues. Trimming took 6 bases from V and 1 from J, leaving 16 bases between them. Germline CDR1 SNHLY, CDR2 FYNNEI. CDR3 sequence (DNA): TGTGCCAGCAGGGAGTCATTGGGGGAATCCTACGAGCAGTACTTC. Protein sequence: CASRESLGESYEQYF.

This chain joins TRBV10-2 and TRBJ1-2, with no clear D. The CDR3 is made up of 15 amino acids. V dropped 0 bases and J dropped 5 bases, with 13 bases sitting between them. Germline V gene sequence: CDR1 WSHSY, CDR2 SAAADI. CDR3: CASSESRARKYGYTF. The CDR3 nucleotides are TGCGCCAGCAGTGAGTCACGGGCTAGAAAATATGGCTACACCTTC.

The gene calls are TRBV5-1 and TRBJ1-1; D is possibly TRBD1 (6 bases). The CDR3 totals 16 residues. Germline V gene lookup returns CDR1 SGHRS and CDR2 YFSETQ. The ends were cut back, 2 bases at V and 2 bases at J, with 16 bases in the middle. CDR3 sequence reads: CASSFGASGTNTEAFF. CDR3 nucleotides: TGCGCCAGCAGCTTCGGCGCCTCCGGGACAAACACTGAAGCTTTCTTT.

This clonotype was seen repeatedly, ten times or more. The chain couples TRBV11-2 to TRBJ2-5, with D perhaps assigned TRBD1 or TRBD2 (5 bases each). The V end lost 5 bases, the J end lost 6 bases, and 16 bases lay between the germline ends. Germline assignment: CDR1 SGHAT and CDR2 FQNNGV. This CDR3 has 14 residues. The CDR3 loop is CASSPVRGVKTQYF. The CDR3 DNA reads TGTGCCAGCAGCCCGGTCCGGGGCGTGAAGACCCAGTACTTC.

The CDR3 protein is CASRGHLNQPQHF. The CDR3, as DNA: TGTGCCAGCAGGGGCCACCTCAATCAGCCCCAGCATTTT. This chain joins TRBV27 and TRBJ1-5, with D unresolved. This CDR3 contains 13 residues. Looked up from germline, CDR1 is MNHEY and CDR2 is SMNVEV (reference sequence). Trimming removed 6 bases from V and 3 bases from J, with 9 bases in between.

This clonotype was counted only a few times. This chain connects TRBV11-2 to TRBJ1-2, with D possibly TRBD1 on 6 matching bases. CDR3 size: 14 residues. Trimming took off 3 bases at V and 2 bases at J, with 10 bases between the two ends. Germline V lookup: CDR1 SGHAT, CDR2 FQNNGV. The CDR3 here is CASSFGGPNYGYTF. The CDR3, as DNA: TGTGCCAGCAGCTTTGGGGGGCCAAACTATGGCTACACCTTC.

This clonotype has a handful of counts. The rearrangement joins TRBV4-3 to TRBJ2-4; 8 bases agree with TRBD2. V gave up 0 bases and J gave up 7 bases; unmatched junction bases: 5. Germline CDR1 is LGHNA and CDR2 is YSLEER. CDR3 length equals 15 residues. For the CDR3, the DNA is TGCGCCAGCAGCCAAGATGCGGGGGGCGCTAACATTCAGTACTTC. Residues: CASSQDAGGANIQYF.

The CDR3: CASRPPPGAYEQYF. The DNA of the CDR3 is TGTGCCAGCAGACCCCCGCCGGGGGCCTACGAGCAGTACTTC. The chain links TRBV28 to TRBJ2-7; TRBD2 might be the D (6 bases). Trimming removed 6 bases at V and 2 bases at J, with 14 bases between. Germline V CDR1 and CDR2: MDHEN, SYDVKM. The CDR3 extends over 14 amino acids.